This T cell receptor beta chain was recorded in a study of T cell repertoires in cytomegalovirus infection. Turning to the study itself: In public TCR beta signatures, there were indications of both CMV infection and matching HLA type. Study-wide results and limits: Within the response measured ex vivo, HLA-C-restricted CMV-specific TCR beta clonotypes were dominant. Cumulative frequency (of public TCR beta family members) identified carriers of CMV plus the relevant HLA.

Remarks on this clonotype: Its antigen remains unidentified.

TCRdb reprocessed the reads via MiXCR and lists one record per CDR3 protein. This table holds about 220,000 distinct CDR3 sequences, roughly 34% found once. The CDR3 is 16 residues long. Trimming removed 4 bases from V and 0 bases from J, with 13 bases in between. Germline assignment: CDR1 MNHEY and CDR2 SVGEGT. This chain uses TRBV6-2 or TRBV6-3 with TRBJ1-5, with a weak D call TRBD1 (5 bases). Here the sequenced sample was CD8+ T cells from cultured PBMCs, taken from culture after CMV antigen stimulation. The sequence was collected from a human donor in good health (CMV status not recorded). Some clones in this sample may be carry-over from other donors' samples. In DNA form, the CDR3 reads TGTGCCAGCAGTTTAAAGTGGACACCTAGCAATCAGCCCCAGCATTTT. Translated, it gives CASSLKWTPSNQPQHF.